Each of the 6 T cell receptor beta chains below was sequenced from the same sample in a study of post-analysis software for immune sequencing data. Study-wide points: Four or five TRBV segments, TRBV5-6, TRBV5-1 and TRBV20-1 among them, were found more frequent in patients than controls.

TCR beta cDNA libraries included unique molecular identifiers. TCRdb ran MiXCR on the PCR reads and lists one entry per CDR3 protein. The sample consists of a few hundred thousand distinct CDR3 sequences, about 39% of them appearing once. Antigens for these TCRs are unknown. Sequencing was carried out using blood. The receptors originated from a girl between 2 and 10 years old with multiple sclerosis.

This clonotype was found once. The CDR3 coding sequence is TGCAGCGTTGAAGAGGGGGCAGGCGGGGAGCTGTTTTTT. Its protein is CSVEEGAGGELFF. This sequence joins TRBV29-1 and TRBJ2-2; possible D gene TRBD1, 6 bases. CDR3 length: 13 residues. Germline CDR1 and CDR2: SQVTM and ANQGSEA. Trimming left V 0 bases short and J 7 bases short, with 9 bases between.

The rearrangement joins TRBV5-4 to TRBJ2-7, with a possible D match to TRBD1 (6 bases). The V gene lost 0 bases and the J gene lost 3 bases, with 19 bases spanning the gap. In germline, CDR1 is SGHNT, CDR2 YYREEE (reference sequence). CDR3 length: 17 residues. The CDR3: CASSLGGAGAIIYEQYF. The DNA of the CDR3 is TGTGCCAGCAGCTTGGGTGGTGCAGGGGCCATAATCTACGAGCAGTACTTC.

This clonotype was detected only once. The rearrangement links TRBV4-1 to TRBJ1-2, with 8 bases matching TRBD1. The CDR3 has 16 amino acids. V was pared by 4 bases and J by 5 bases, with 12 bases of the junction left unmatched. The V gene's germline CDR1 is MGHRA and CDR2 YSYEKL. Here the CDR3 DNA reads TGCGCCAGCAGCCCCCGCCGACAGGGGAATGGATATGGCTACACCTTC. Its protein product is CASSPRRQGNGYGYTF.

CDR3 sequence: CASSKGVGLRQPQHF. The CDR3 DNA reads as TGCGCCAGCAGCAAAGGGGTAGGGCTAAGACAGCCCCAGCATTTT. The chain has TRBV4-1 and TRBJ1-5; D is possibly TRBD1 (5 bases). CDR3 length: 15 amino acids. Germline V CDR1 and CDR2: MGHRA, YSYEKL. V lost 5 bases to trimming and J lost 7 bases, with 18 bases between them.

This clonotype was seen more than once but under ten times. The chain combines TRBV4-2 with TRBJ2-5; D not certain. The last part of the DNA fits TRBJ2-7 better; the J call may be wrong. This CDR3 is 14 amino acids long. The V gene's germline CDR1 is LGHNA and CDR2 YNFKEQ. DNA for the CDR3: TGTGCCAGCAGCCAAGCAACGGTCAACTACGAGCAGTACTTC. It translates to CASSQATVNYEQYF.

The chain recombines TRBV7-9 with TRBJ2-5; D remains unclear. Germline values: CDR1 SEHNR, CDR2 FQNEAQ (reference sequence). Trimming took 11 bases from V and 5 from J, leaving 15 bases between them. The CDR3 length is 12 residues. The CDR3 nucleotides are TGTGCCGGGCCCCTGGCGGATGAGACCCAGTACTTC. Residues: CAGPLADETQYF.